A single sample gave rise to the 25 T cell receptor beta chains below, sequenced in a study of OX40 agonist ivuxolimab in advanced cancers. Sequenced by immunoSEQ multiplex PCR; TCRdb stores in-frame clones only, minus some. The sample lists 75,000 to 80,000 clones; around four fifths were seen once. The specimen was CD4+ or CD8+ T cells sorted from blood, collected in a trial of the OX40 agonist ivuxolimab. The receptors come from an adult with an advanced solid tumor such as melanoma, head and neck, liver or kidney cancer.

This clone was seen a handful of times. The V call is TRBV7-9, the J call TRBJ2-5; D gene unclear. The germline V gene encodes CDR1 SEHNR and CDR2 FQNEAQ (reference sequence). This CDR3 region has 11 residues. The V and J ends lost 3 bases and 1 base respectively, with 0 bases between them. The CDR3 region is CASSFQETQYF. Written as DNA, the CDR3 is TGTGCCAGCAGCTTCCAAGAGACCCAGTACTTC.

The chain has TRBV27 and TRBJ2-1, with D possibly being TRBD2 (6 bases). Trimming left V 2 bases short and J 9 bases short, with 8 bases between. CDR3 length: 12 residues. Germline loops: CDR1 MNHEY, CDR2 SMNVEV (reference sequence). In DNA form, the CDR3 reads TGTGCCAGCAGTTTACCAGCGGGTGAGCAGTTCTTC. It yields the protein CASSLPAGEQFF.

This clone was counted only a few times. The rearrangement links TRBV6-1 to TRBJ2-3, with TRBD2 matching over 8 bases. The CDR3 has 14 amino acids. The germline CDR1 and CDR2 sequences are MNHNS and SASEGT. Trimming cost V 9 bases and J 4 bases; bases outside gene matches: 9. CDR3 sequence: CASGSGSFADTQYF. The CDR3 bases are TGTGCCAGTGGGAGCGGGAGTTTTGCAGATACGCAGTATTTT.

V and J are TRBV29-1 and TRBJ2-7; TRBD1 matches 9 bases. CDR1 is SQVTM and CDR2 is ANQGSEA in the germline V gene. The junction had 6 bases not matched to a gene; V was cut back by 7 bases and J by 2 bases. The length of the CDR3 is 13 residues. The CDR3 is CSGTGQGPYEQYF. CDR3 coding DNA: TGCAGCGGCACGGGACAGGGACCCTACGAGCAGTACTTC.

The chain joins TRBV9 to TRBJ2-2, with 10 positions matching TRBD2. Losses at the gene ends were 0 bases for V and 6 bases for J; bases not matched to a gene: 2. Germline V gives CDR1 SGDLS, CDR2 YYNGEE. This CDR3 is built from 15 residues. The CDR3 DNA follows: TGTGCCAGCAGCGTAGGGAGCGGGGGGGCCGGGGAGCTGTTTTTT. It translates to CASSVGSGGAGELFF.

The genes are TRBV19 and TRBJ2-2, with D tentatively TRBD2 (5 bases). The CDR3 is made up of 16 amino acids. CDR1 and CDR2 from the germline V gene are LNHDA and SQIVND (reference sequence). Trimming cost V 3 bases and J 1 base, with 12 bases left between them. The CDR3 nucleotides are TGTGCCAGTAGTATTACCCGTGGAGGGAACACCGGGGAGCTGTTTTTT. This codes for CASSITRGGNTGELFF.

The V and J genes are TRBV10-3 and TRBJ2-7; TRBD2 matches 9 bases. V lost 2 bases to trimming and J lost 2 bases; unmatched junction nucleotides: 13. CDR1 ENHRY and CDR2 SYGVKD come from the germline V gene. CDR3 length: 18 amino acids. CDR3 nucleotide sequence: TGTGCCATCAGTGAGAGAGGTAGCGGGGGCACAAACACCTACGAGCAGTACTTC. Translated: CAISERGSGGTNTYEQYF.

This sequence joins TRBV6-1 and TRBJ1-2; D is possibly TRBD1 (6 bases). CDR3 length equals 12 residues. Trimming took off 10 bases at V and 4 bases at J, with 13 bases between the two ends. Germline assignment: CDR1 MNHNS and CDR2 SASEGT. As DNA, the CDR3 is TGTGCCACCGGCCTACAGGGCTATGGCTACACCTTC. Translating it yields CATGLQGYGYTF.

This sequence joins TRBV27 and TRBJ2-5; 7 bases map to TRBD2. With 6 bases clipped from V and 2 bases from J, the junction kept 6 bases outside the gene matches. CDR1 is MNHEY and CDR2 is SMNVEV in the germline V gene (reference sequence). The CDR3 loop spans 14 amino acids. The CDR3, as DNA: TGTGCCAGCAGCCCGCGGGGGTCTCAAGAGACCCAGTACTTC. It yields the protein CASSPRGSQETQYF.

V usage is TRBV2 and J usage is TRBJ2-5, with 7 bases aligning to TRBD1. J gave up 4 bases and V 1 base, and 3 bases lay outside the gene matches. CDR1 and CDR2 (germline): SNHLY, FYNNEI. The CDR3 is made up of 14 amino acids. CDR3 amino acids: CASSEGTGLETQYF. The CDR3 DNA reads TGTGCCAGCAGTGAAGGGACAGGTCTAGAGACCCAGTACTTC.

In this sample, this clone turned up once. The gene calls are TRBV21-1 and TRBJ2-1. TRBV21-1 is given as a pseudogene. The CDR3 consists of 15 residues. The CDR3 loop reads CASIVPGTSYNEQFF. The CDR3 DNA follows: TGTGCCAGCATCGTACCCGGGACCTCCTACAATGAGCAGTTCTTC.

This clone was found once. V gene TRBV4-1 combines with J gene TRBJ2-1; TRBD2 matches at 7 bases. The CDR3 contains 16 residues. The junction had 3 bases not matched to a gene; V was cut back by 1 base and J by 0 bases. CDR1 MGHRA and CDR2 YSYEKL come from the germline V gene. Here the CDR3 DNA reads TGCGCCAGCAGCCAAGTAGCTAGCGGCTCCTACAATGAGCAGTTCTTC. It is translated as CASSQVASGSYNEQFF.

The chain couples TRBV7-9 to TRBJ2-5, with D perhaps TRBD1 (6 bases). V lost 1 base and J lost 4, with 19 bases in between. The CDR3 spans 17 residues. From germline, CDR1 is SEHNR and CDR2 FQNEAQ (reference sequence). The CDR3 DNA follows: TGTGCCAGCAGCTTAGTTTCAGGGGTGGCCTGGGGAGAGACCCAGTACTTC. Its translation: CASSLVSGVAWGETQYF.

This clone appeared a single time. The rearrangement links TRBV28 to TRBJ2-7; perhaps TRBD2 as D (6 bases). Per germline, CDR1 MDHEN and CDR2 SYDVKM. The CDR3 has 14 residues. V lost 8 bases and J 1 base, leaving 15 bases between the germline ends. The DNA of the CDR3 is TGTGCCAGCCAAAGGCTCGGGGGTTCCTACGAGCAGTACTTC. Protein: CASQRLGGSYEQYF.

The chain carries TRBV19 and TRBJ2-7; D may be TRBD2 (5 bases). Looked up from germline, CDR1 is LNHDA and CDR2 is SQIVND (reference sequence). Trimming took off 7 bases at V and 4 bases at J, with 14 bases between the two ends. The CDR3 runs to 13 residues. The CDR3 loop is CASTGGSKYEQYF. CDR3 bases: TGTGCCAGTACCGGAGGCAGTAAGTACGAGCAGTACTTC.

The chain combines TRBV21-1 with TRBJ1-5; no DNA check was done on the table's D call, TRBD1. TRBV21-1 is a pseudogene. The CDR3 consists of 19 residues. DNA of the CDR3: TGTGCCAGCAGCCGAGGGATTGGCACAGGGGCCTATAGCAATCAGCCCCAGCATTTT. Encoded protein: CASSRGIGTGAYSNQPQHF.

The chain uses TRBV7-9 and TRBJ1-5, with D uncertain. The CDR3 extends over 13 amino acids. In germline, CDR1 is SEHNR, CDR2 FQNEAQ (reference sequence). V lost 3 bases and J lost 7, with 10 bases in between. The CDR3 nucleotides read TGTGCCAGCAGCTTGAACGGGGAACAGCCCCAGCATTTT. This sequence encodes CASSLNGEQPQHF.

Here the CDR3 reads CASSPRVTGANVLTF. The CDR3, as DNA: TGTGCCAGCAGTCCACGCGTAACTGGGGCCAACGTCCTGACTTTC. This chain uses TRBV2 with TRBJ2-6; no reliable D call. This CDR3 region has 15 residues. V gave up 5 bases and J gave up 2 bases, with 10 bases separating them. The V gene's germline CDR1 is SNHLY and CDR2 FYNNEI.

The CDR3 loop reads CASSGAMNTEAFF. The CDR3 nucleotides read TGTGCCAGTAGTGGCGCGATGAACACTGAAGCTTTCTTT. The rearrangement joins TRBV19 to TRBJ1-1; D is uncertain. V dropped 5 bases and J dropped 0 bases, with 7 bases sitting between them. Germline CDR1 LNHDA, CDR2 SQIVND (reference sequence). This CDR3 has 13 amino acids.

The DNA of the CDR3 is TGTGCCAGCAGTTTGCAGGAATCCTACAATGAGCAGTTCTTC. Translated: CASSLQESYNEQFF. The V call is TRBV28, the J call TRBJ2-1; D unresolved. This CDR3 comprises 14 residues. With 3 bases removed from V and 1 base from J, the gap between germline ends came to 7 bases. Per the germline V gene, CDR1 is MDHEN and CDR2 is SYDVKM.

J is TRBJ1-2 and V is TRBV30, with 9 bases aligning to TRBD1. Germline V CDR1 and CDR2: GTSNPN, SVGIG (reference sequence). The ends lost 0 bases at V and 7 bases at J; junction bases unmatched: 6. This CDR3 is built from 14 residues. The CDR3 loop is CAWSVRGTGFGYTF. The CDR3 DNA is TGTGCCTGGAGTGTACGGGGGACAGGGTTTGGCTACACCTTC.

The chain combines TRBV10-1 with TRBJ2-2; perhaps TRBD1 as D (5 bases). Per germline, CDR1 WNHNN and CDR2 SYGVQD (reference sequence). The CDR3 spans 17 residues. V shed 2 bases and J shed 11 bases, with 24 bases lying between them. CDR3 sequence (DNA): TGCGCCAGCAGTGAGAAGCCGAAGGGGCCACAAGGGCGCGAGCTGTTTTTT. As protein: CASSEKPKGPQGRELFF.

V gene TRBV7-9 combines with J gene TRBJ2-7, with D hard to call. Germline V gene lookup returns CDR1 SEHNR and CDR2 FQNEAQ (reference sequence). Trimming took off 2 bases at V and 7 bases at J, with 6 bases between the two ends. CDR3 length: 11 residues. The CDR3 DNA follows: TGTGCCAGCAGCTTAATGGGGGAGCAGTACTTC. As protein: CASSLMGEQYF.

The chain joins TRBV18 to TRBJ1-5; D unclear. This CDR3 has 14 residues. Germline values: CDR1 KGHSH, CDR2 LQKENI. V was shortened by 6 bases and J by 3 bases, with 12 bases between the two germline ends. CDR3 residues: CASSLGPDNQPQHF. As DNA, the CDR3 is TGTGCCAGCTCTCTCGGACCGGACAATCAGCCCCAGCATTTT.

This rearrangement joins TRBV11-1 to TRBJ1-2, with D uncertain. Between the trimmed V and J ends, which lost 1 base and 5 bases, there was a span of 8 bases. This CDR3 is built from 13 residues. Germline values: CDR1 SGHAT, CDR2 FQDESV (reference sequence). The CDR3 DNA is TGTGCCAGCAGCTTAGACATCAAGTATGGCTACACCTTC. It encodes CASSLDIKYGYTF.